This T cell receptor (beta chain) appears in the sequencing data of a study of shared clonotypes between healthy human individuals. The overall study: In total, the donors were two women and a few men aged 18 to 49.

The CDR3 is made up of 11 amino acids. Trimming took off 4 bases at V and 1 base at J, with 2 bases between the two ends. The germline gives CDR1 SGHRS, CDR2 YFSETQ. The table lists this clone with many counts. Its antigen remains unidentified. The sample carries other DNA sequences with the same CDR3. Notes on the study in general: Rarefaction curves obtained for sorted subsets showed sequencing incomplete despite large depth.

Every immunoSEQ plate was one replicate of a subset's evenly spread DNA. Using immunoSEQ multiplex PCR, the repertoire was profiled, and TCRdb retains in-frame clones only, with some absent. The data contain around 700,000 clones, approximately 74% of them singletons. The receptor was isolated from a woman aged 25 to 39 in good health. The chain joins TRBV5-1 to TRBJ2-5; no clear D gene. The material sequenced was memory CD4+ T cells sorted from blood. The subset denotes: CD45RA-negative fraction. This CDR3 reads CASSLQETQYF. The CDR3 nucleotides read TGCGCCAGCAGCCTCCAAGAGACCCAGTACTTC.